This TCR beta chain was retrieved from a study of shared clonotypes between healthy human individuals. Study outcomes and limitations: Naive CD4 clonotypes overlapped across several donors at around 4.8%. Larger estimated richness was generally seen in naive subsets than in memory subsets.

Replicate PCRs from sorted subsets contained roughly 200 ng DNA, which is around 29,000 T cell genomes. This table comes from immunoSEQ multiplex PCR, and its TCRdb copy is limited to in-frame clones, with some not included. The sample comprises over 800,000 clones, 80% to 95% of which are singletons, and nearly 25% rests with the top ten. The naive CD8 subset, CD45RO-negative cells positively selected for CCR7, excluded terminally differentiated effector memory CD45RA+ cells. Remarks on this clone: Antigen unknown.

The clonotype originates from a man aged 25 to 40 in good health. Specimen: naive CD8+ T cells sorted from blood.

CDR3 in amino acids: CASGLTSAGNEQYF. CDR3 bases: TGTGCCAGCGGGTTAACTAGCGCCGGGAACGAGCAGTACTTC. This chain connects TRBV27 to TRBJ2-7; 7 nucleotides agree with TRBD2. With 8 bases clipped from V and 5 bases from J, the junction kept 12 bases outside the gene matches. Germline values: CDR1 MNHEY, CDR2 SMNVEV (reference sequence). This CDR3 comprises 14 residues.